This T cell receptor (beta chain) derives from a study of cytomegalovirus exposure and HLA in healthy donors. Broader study findings: Common viral pathogens (according to a later analysis) appeared linked to several of the most significant clusters.

CDR1 is LNHDA, CDR2 SQIVND, per germline (reference sequence). With 9 bases clipped from V and 5 bases from J, the junction kept 13 bases outside the gene matches. The CDR3 length is 14 residues. This PCR relied on a set of 60 Vbeta primers and 13 Jbeta primers. This table comes from immunoSEQ multiplex PCR, and its TCRdb copy is limited to in-frame clones, with some not included. The sample contains roughly 260,000 clones, 84% of which appear only once. Regarding this clone: Its antigen is undetermined.

The J gene is TRBJ2-7, the V gene TRBV19; 7 nucleotides agree with TRBD2. This receptor was identified in a woman aged 40-49 years in good health and CMV-seropositive. Sequenced input: PBMCs. CDR3 in amino acids: CASTPRAGLDEQYF. The CDR3 DNA reads as TGTGCCAGCACCCCCCGAGCGGGGCTGGACGAGCAGTACTTC.